The next 21 T cell receptor beta chains were all read from a single sample in a study of blood T cell repertoires in COVID-19. Using immunoSEQ multiplex PCR, the repertoire was profiled, and TCRdb retains in-frame clones only, with some absent. The table has 300,000 to 450,000 clones, 87% seen once. Sequencing input: PBMCs or T cells enriched from blood (not recorded which). These receptors originate from a man aged 25 to 40 who had recovered from COVID-19.

The genes are TRBV3-1 (or the pseudogene TRBV3-2) and TRBJ2-7; D might be TRBD1 (5 bases). Trimming took off 0 bases at V and 2 bases at J, with 11 bases between the two ends. Germline values: CDR1 LGHDT, CDR2 YNNKEL (reference sequence). CDR3 size: 15 residues. CDR3 coding DNA: TGTGCCAGCAGCCAAGAAGCAGGGCTAACCTACGAGCAGTACTTC. It yields the protein CASSQEAGLTYEQYF.

The rearrangement uses TRBV18 and TRBJ1-3, with TRBD1 as a possible D gene (5 bases). From germline, CDR1 is KGHSH and CDR2 LQKENI. The CDR3 runs to 16 residues. Trimming pared 0 bases from V and 0 bases from J, leaving 9 bases between. The CDR3 region has the DNA TGTGCCAGCTCACCACCGAACAGGCTCTCTGGAAACACCATATATTTT. Translated: CASSPPNRLSGNTIYF.

The J gene is TRBJ1-1, the V gene TRBV12-5; a possible D gene is TRBD1 (5 bases). Germline values: CDR1 LGHNT, CDR2 FRNRAP. The CDR3 extends over 12 amino acids. The V end lost 5 bases, the J end lost 10 bases, and 14 bases lay between the germline ends. CDR3 protein: CASGGSGRGAFF. DNA of the CDR3: TGTGCTAGTGGTGGGTCAGGGCGCGGAGCTTTCTTT.

This sequence joins TRBV5-1 and TRBJ1-2; a weak D match, TRBD1 (5 bases). The CDR3 is 16 amino acids. Trimming cost V 0 bases and J 8 bases, with 20 bases left between them. The germline V gene encodes CDR1 SGHRS and CDR2 YFSETQ. In nucleotides, the CDR3 is TGCGCCAGCAGCTTGGATGGGGCTCCGGAACGTAGGGGCTACACCTTC. Encoded protein: CASSLDGAPERRGYTF.

The sample holds a few counts of this clone. V and J are TRBV19 and TRBJ2-2; 7 positions match TRBD2. V lost 5 bases to trimming and J lost 2 bases; unmatched junction nucleotides: 8. The CDR3 runs to 16 residues. Looked up from germline, CDR1 is LNHDA and CDR2 is SQIVND (reference sequence). The CDR3 loop reads CASSAPGLVNTGELFF. The CDR3 region has the DNA TGTGCCAGTAGTGCCCCCGGACTAGTTAACACCGGGGAGCTGTTTTTT. Based on the CDR3 plus reference TRBV19 and TRBJ2-2, the full variable domain is DGGITQSPKYLFRKEGQNVTLSCEQNLNHDAMYWYRQDPGQGLRLIYYSQIVNDFQKGDIAEGYSVSREKKESFPLTVTSAQKNPTAFYLCASSAPGLVNTGELFFGEGSRLTVL.

The rearrangement links TRBV25-1 to TRBJ1-4; D gene ambiguous. The germline V and J ends were trimmed by 3 bases and 8 bases, with 10 bases remaining between them. This CDR3 has 13 residues. CDR1 is MGHDK, CDR2 SYGVNS, per germline. The CDR3 nucleotides read TGTGCCAGCAGTGACCCCGGGGTGGAAAAACTGTTTTTT. It encodes CASSDPGVEKLFF.

J is TRBJ2-2 and V is TRBV2; D might be TRBD1 (5 bases). CDR3 size: 15 residues. Per germline, CDR1 SNHLY and CDR2 FYNNEI. V lost 4 bases and J 0 bases, leaving 9 bases between the germline ends. CDR3 nucleotide sequence: TGTGCCAGCAGTGGACAGTTCACGAACACCGGGGAGCTGTTTTTT. It yields the protein CASSGQFTNTGELFF.

This sequence joins TRBV7-3 and TRBJ2-5; D is ambiguous. There are 13 residues in the CDR3. Germline CDR1 is SGHTA and CDR2 is FQGTGA. Trimming took 4 bases from V and 7 from J, leaving 13 bases between them. The CDR3 sequence: CASSSRPLTTQYF. The CDR3 DNA follows: TGTGCCAGCAGCTCCAGGCCCCTAACGACCCAGTACTTC.

V gene TRBV6-2 or TRBV6-3 combines with J gene TRBJ1-1; D is unresolved. V was shortened by 4 bases and J by 4 bases, with 16 bases between the two germline ends. The CDR3 is made up of 15 amino acids. Germline loops: CDR1 MNHEY, CDR2 SVGEGT. CDR3 amino acids: CASSSPEAGSTEAFF. The DNA of the CDR3 is TGTGCCAGCAGTTCCCCAGAGGCGGGGAGCACTGAAGCTTTCTTT.

The rearrangement links TRBV12-5 to TRBJ1-5, with 9 bases fitting TRBD1. With 5 bases clipped from V and 6 bases from J, the junction kept 11 bases outside the gene matches. Germline loops: CDR1 LGHNT, CDR2 FRNRAP. The CDR3 is 16 amino acids. The CDR3 bases are TGTGCTAGTGGTCGGGACAGGGAAAGGGGGCGTCAGCCCCAGCATTTT. It specifies CASGRDRERGRQPQHF. Full variable domain (rest looked up from reference TRBV12-5 and TRBJ1-5): DARVTQTPRHKVTEMGQEVTMRCQPILGHNTVFWYRQTMMQGLELLAYFRNRAPLDDSGMPKDRFSAEMPDATLATLKIQPSEPRDSAVYFCASGRDRERGRQPQHFGDGTRLSIL.

This clone was counted only a few times. The junction departs from germline at one end; a sequencing error may be responsible. The chain links TRBV6-2 or TRBV6-3 to TRBJ2-7, with 7 bases fitting TRBD1. The germline V gene has CDR1 MNHEY and CDR2 SVGEGT. The CDR3 consists of 14 residues. CDR3 sequence: CASTYRGTSYEQYF. DNA for the CDR3: TGTGCCAGCACTTACAGGGGTACGTCCTACGAGCAGTACTTC.

This rearrangement joins TRBV4-3 to TRBJ1-1, with D perhaps matching TRBD1 (5 bases). CDR3 size: 16 residues. V was pared by 0 bases and J by 1 base, with 12 bases between. Per the germline V gene, CDR1 is LGHNA and CDR2 is YSLEER. The CDR3 protein is CASSQDGAGTNTEAFF. CDR3 DNA: TGCGCCAGCAGCCAAGACGGGGCGGGGACGAACACTGAAGCTTTCTTT.

The rearrangement uses TRBV10-1 and TRBJ2-2; no definite D call. Deletions cut 0 bases from V and 1 base from J, with 3 bases between. The CDR3 extends over 14 amino acids. Per germline, CDR1 WNHNN and CDR2 SYGVQD (reference sequence). This CDR3 reads CASSESRNTGELFF. CDR3 in DNA: TGCGCCAGCAGTGAGTCCAGGAACACCGGGGAGCTGTTTTTT.

This clone was recorded once. DNA for the CDR3: TGTGCCAGCAGTCGAGACTTAGGCTATGGCTACACCTTC. This translates into CASSRDLGYGYTF. The rearrangement links TRBV27 to TRBJ1-2; D remains ambiguous. The CDR3 sequence is 13 residues long. The V and J ends lost 5 bases and 4 bases respectively, with 11 bases between them. The V gene's germline CDR1 is MNHEY and CDR2 SMNVEV (reference sequence).

The V and J genes are TRBV27 and TRBJ2-7; the D gene is possibly TRBD2 (5 bases). The CDR3 spans 13 residues. Deletions cut 6 bases from V and 3 bases from J, with 12 bases between. CDR1 is MNHEY, CDR2 SMNVEV, per germline (reference sequence). CDR3: CASRGGLLYEQYF. DNA of the CDR3: TGTGCCAGCAGAGGCGGACTCCTCTACGAGCAGTACTTC.

This chain links TRBV27 with TRBJ1-1; D not resolved. V lost 2 bases to trimming and J lost 1 base, with 11 bases between them. Germline V CDR1 and CDR2: MNHEY, SMNVEV (reference sequence). CDR3 length: 15 amino acids. DNA of the CDR3: TGTGCCAGCAGTTTAGGCCCAGAAGAGAACACTGAAGCTTTCTTT. Amino acid sequence: CASSLGPEENTEAFF.

J is TRBJ1-1 and V is TRBV5-5, with a possible D match to TRBD1 (5 bases). The CDR3 length is 13 residues. With 1 base removed from V and 4 bases from J, the gap between germline ends came to 8 bases. Germline assignment: CDR1 SGHKS and CDR2 YYEKEE (reference sequence). Here the CDR3 DNA reads TGTGCCAGCAGCTTGAATGGGGCCACTGAAGCTTTCTTT. Translation gives CASSLNGATEAFF.

The CDR3 DNA is TGTGCCAGCAGTTCGGGACAGCCGGGCTACACCTTC. Translating gives CASSSGQPGYTF. J is TRBJ1-2 and V is TRBV6-5; 7 bases line up with TRBD1. Germline CDR1 and CDR2: MNHEY and SVGAGI. This CDR3 is built from 12 residues. Trimming removed 4 bases from V and 8 bases from J; junction bases left unmatched: 4.

The chain combines TRBV4-1 with TRBJ2-2; TRBD1 is a possible D gene (6 bases). Trimming took off 1 base at V and 6 bases at J, with 21 bases between the two ends. CDR1 is MGHRA, CDR2 YSYEKL, per germline. There are 18 residues in the CDR3. CDR3 sequence reads: CASSQGRAETGSAGELFF. CDR3 nucleotides: TGCGCCAGCAGCCAAGGGAGAGCGGAGACAGGATCCGCCGGGGAGCTGTTTTTT.

This sequence joins TRBV6-5 and TRBJ1-6; D call uncertain. Deletions cut 5 bases from V and 5 bases from J, with 7 bases between. Germline lookup yields CDR1 MNHEY and CDR2 SVGAGI. The length of the CDR3 is 13 residues. CDR3 sequence: CASSPRDNSPLHF. The CDR3 nucleotides read TGTGCCAGCAGTCCGCGGGATAATTCACCCCTCCACTTT.

The J gene is TRBJ1-2, the V gene TRBV15, with D possibly matching TRBD1 (5 bases). Germline lookup yields CDR1 LNHNV and CDR2 YYDKDF (reference sequence). The V gene lost 1 base and the J gene lost 4 bases, with 13 bases spanning the gap. CDR3 length: 15 residues. CDR3 bases: TGTGCCACCAGCAGAGTTTTCGGGGGTGGCTATGGCTACACCTTC. This encodes CATSRVFGGGYGYTF.